Each of the 18 T cell receptor beta chains below was sequenced from the same sample in a study of cytomegalovirus exposure and HLA in healthy donors. It was with 60 Vbeta and 13 Jbeta primers that the PCR ran. Using immunoSEQ multiplex PCR, the repertoire was profiled, and TCRdb retains in-frame clones only, with some absent. The repertoire consists of roughly 100,000 clones, with about four fifths occurring once and the leading ten covering about 1.5%. Sequencing input: PBMCs. The receptors come from a man aged 45 to 65 in good health and CMV-seronegative.

The V call is TRBV4-1, the J call TRBJ2-1; tentative D call: TRBD1 (5 bases). Trimming left V 3 bases short and J 6 bases short, with 24 bases between. This CDR3 has 18 amino acids. Germline V gives CDR1 MGHRA, CDR2 YSYEKL. The CDR3 protein is CASSQLGVVTANGNEQFF. CDR3 coding DNA: TGCGCCAGCAGCCAGCTAGGGGTGGTAACGGCCAACGGCAATGAGCAGTTCTTC.

This clone occurred a few times. This CDR3 reads CASSSDRAGEKLFF. CDR3 nucleotides: TGTGCCAGCAGCTCGGACAGGGCGGGCGAAAAACTGTTTTTT. This chain connects TRBV5-4 to TRBJ1-4, with TRBD1 identical over 8 bases. Germline trimming cut 3 bases from V and 8 bases from J; bases unmatched to any gene: 6. Germline-derived CDR1 and CDR2 are SGHNT and YYREEE (reference sequence). The CDR3 extends over 14 amino acids.

This clone qualifies as large. This chain links TRBV6-1 with TRBJ1-5; no reliable D call. CDR3 size: 12 residues. V lost 4 bases, J lost 6 bases, and 7 bases lay in between. Germline lookup yields CDR1 MNHNS and CDR2 SASEGT. The CDR3 DNA reads TGTGCCAGCAGTGCGGGTGGTCAGCCCCAGCATTTT. Translating gives CASSAGGQPQHF.

CDR3 region: CASSLDSSYQPQHF. The CDR3 DNA sequence: TGCGCCAGCAGCTTGGACAGTTCTTATCAGCCCCAGCATTTT. V is TRBV5-1 and J is TRBJ1-5, with unresolved D. With 0 bases removed from V and 5 bases from J, the gap between germline ends came to 9 bases. The CDR3 consists of 14 residues. CDR1 is SGHRS, CDR2 YFSETQ, per germline. The entire variable domain, with the rest obtained from reference TRBV5-1 and TRBJ1-5, is as follows: KAGVTQTPRYLIKTRGQQVTLSCSPISGHRSVSWYQQTPGQGLQFLFEYFSETQRNKGNFPGRFSGRQFSNSRSEMNVSTLELGDSALYLCASSLDSSYQPQHFGDGTRLSIL.

Of note for this clone: Distinct nucleotide sequences in the sample also encode this CDR3. This chain joins TRBV6-5 and TRBJ2-7, with 8 positions matching TRBD1. V dropped 6 bases and J dropped 2; count of bases not matched to a gene: 6. Germline V gene sequence: CDR1 MNHEY, CDR2 SVGAGI. This CDR3 is 14 amino acids long. This CDR3 reads CASRPRDRPYEQYV. CDR3 coding DNA: TGTGCCAGCAGGCCCCGGGACAGGCCCTACGAGCAGTACGTC.

The chain couples TRBV20-1 to TRBJ2-7; TRBD2 is a possible D gene (5 bases). Trimming pared 5 bases from V and 4 bases from J, leaving 9 bases between. This CDR3 is built from 11 residues. Germline V gives CDR1 DFQATT, CDR2 SNEGSKA (reference sequence). CDR3 region: CSASRGYEQYF. The CDR3 nucleotides read TGCAGTGCTTCAAGAGGGTACGAGCAGTACTTC.

This chain links TRBV19 with TRBJ1-1, with a possible D match to TRBD1 (6 bases). Germline-derived CDR1 and CDR2 are LNHDA and SQIVND (reference sequence). The CDR3 sequence is 14 residues long. V lost 7 bases and J lost 1, with 13 bases in between. CDR3 amino acids: CASKDWGPNTEAFF. The CDR3 DNA follows: TGTGCCAGTAAGGATTGGGGGCCGAACACTGAAGCTTTCTTT.

The chain is built from TRBV28 and TRBJ2-1; 10 positions agree with TRBD1. The germline gives CDR1 MDHEN, CDR2 SYDVKM. CDR3 size: 16 residues. With 6 bases clipped from V and 5 bases from J, the junction kept 10 bases outside the gene matches. The CDR3 sequence: CASRRGDRGRDNEQFF. The DNA of the CDR3 is TGTGCCAGCAGGAGGGGGGACAGGGGCAGGGACAATGAGCAGTTCTTC.

The chain carries TRBV5-6 and TRBJ2-6; 8 nucleotides line up with TRBD1. The CDR3 sequence is 15 residues long. Germline V gene lookup returns CDR1 SGHDT and CDR2 YYEEEE. The V and J ends lost 2 bases and 4 bases, in that order; junction bases with no gene match: 2. CDR3 protein: CASSLRDRGANVLTF. The DNA of the CDR3 is TGTGCCAGCAGCTTAAGGGACAGGGGGGCCAACGTCCTGACTTTC.

The chain joins TRBV2 to TRBJ2-5, with a possible D match to TRBD2 (7 bases). Trimming removed 6 bases at V and 7 bases at J, with 21 bases between. The CDR3 sequence is 15 residues long. Germline CDR1 and CDR2: SNHLY and FYNNEI. The CDR3: CASRRDQGGEGTQYF. CDR3 bases: TGTGCCAGCAGACGGGACCAAGGGGGGGAGGGGACCCAGTACTTC.

The chain has TRBV11-2 and TRBJ2-5; D possibly corresponds to TRBD2 (6 bases). CDR3 size: 13 residues. CDR1 SGHAT and CDR2 FQNNGV come from the germline V gene. The V end was cut by 3 bases, the J end by 5 bases, with 10 bases between. The CDR3 sequence: CASSFWGVETQYF. The CDR3 DNA reads as TGTGCCAGCAGCTTTTGGGGGGTGGAGACCCAGTACTTC. Based on the CDR3 plus reference TRBV11-2 and TRBJ2-5, the full variable domain is EAGVAQSPRYKIIEKRQSVAFWCNPISGHATLYWYQQILGQGPKLLIQFQNNGVVDDSQLPKDRFSAERLKGVDSTLKIQPAKLEDSAVYLCASSFWGVETQYFGPGTRLLVL.

J is TRBJ2-3 and V is TRBV28; D not certain. Germline V lookup: CDR1 MDHEN, CDR2 SYDVKM. The CDR3 has 15 amino acids. V was clipped by 3 bases and J by 2 bases, with 12 bases between them. CDR3 sequence (DNA): TGTGCCAGCAGTTTCCCCGAGAGCTCCACAGATACGCAGTATTTT. This encodes CASSFPESSTDTQYF.

The J gene is TRBJ1-2, the V gene TRBV6-1; 7 bases line up with TRBD1. Germline CDR1 and CDR2: MNHNS and SASEGT. The CDR3 loop spans 13 amino acids. Unmatched junction bases numbered 4, after V lost 3 bases and J lost 6 bases. This chain's CDR3 is CASSDRDRDGYTF. DNA of the CDR3: TGTGCCAGCAGTGATCGAGACAGGGATGGCTACACCTTC.

This rearrangement joins TRBV7-2 to TRBJ2-3; possible D gene TRBD2, 6 bases. In germline, CDR1 is SGHTA, CDR2 FQGNSA. The V end lost 3 bases, the J end lost 8 bases, and 15 bases lay between the germline ends. The CDR3 has 14 amino acids. The CDR3 here is CASSLNPLAGTQYF. The CDR3 nucleotides read TGTGCCAGCAGCTTGAACCCACTAGCTGGTACGCAGTATTTT.

The chain recombines TRBV5-1 with TRBJ2-4; D ambiguous. The germline V and J ends were trimmed by 4 bases and 0 bases, with 26 bases remaining between them. CDR1 is SGHRS and CDR2 is YFSETQ in the germline V gene. This CDR3 has 20 amino acids. This CDR3 reads CASSTISPSSDVLAKNIQYF. The CDR3 DNA reads as TGCGCCAGCAGCACTATATCCCCTTCCTCAGACGTACTAGCCAAAAACATTCAGTACTTC.

J is TRBJ1-4 and V is TRBV18; D not certain. The CDR3 has 15 amino acids. The germline gives CDR1 KGHSH, CDR2 LQKENI. The V end lost 5 bases, the J end lost 4 bases, and 14 bases lay between the germline ends. CDR3 DNA sequence: TGTGCCAGCTCAGAGCGGCAAGTCAGTAATGAAAAACTGTTTTTT. This codes for CASSERQVSNEKLFF. Full variable domain (remainder filled in from reference TRBV18 and TRBJ1-4): NAGVMQNPRHLVRRRGQEARLRCSPMKGHSHVYWYRQLPEEGLKFMVYLQKENIIDESGMPKERFSAEFPKEGPSILRIQQVVRGDSAAYFCASSERQVSNEKLFFGSGTQLSVL.

The genes are TRBV28 and TRBJ2-2; 7 bases align to TRBD2. Germline V gene data show CDR1 as MDHEN and CDR2 as SYDVKM. V shed 5 bases and J 6 bases; nucleotides not matched to a gene: 9. This CDR3 region has 15 residues. CDR3 bases: TGTGCCAGCAGTGCCCTGACTAGCAGGGCCGGGGAGCTGTTTTTT. Translated: CASSALTSRAGELFF.

V is TRBV5-1 and J is TRBJ2-5; D remains unclear. The CDR3 has 14 residues. Deletions cut 4 bases from V and 5 bases from J, with 15 bases between. Germline V gene lookup returns CDR1 SGHRS and CDR2 YFSETQ. Here the CDR3 DNA reads TGCGCCAGCAGCAAGGTGGGCGAAATGGAGACCCAGTACTTC. Translation gives CASSKVGEMETQYF.